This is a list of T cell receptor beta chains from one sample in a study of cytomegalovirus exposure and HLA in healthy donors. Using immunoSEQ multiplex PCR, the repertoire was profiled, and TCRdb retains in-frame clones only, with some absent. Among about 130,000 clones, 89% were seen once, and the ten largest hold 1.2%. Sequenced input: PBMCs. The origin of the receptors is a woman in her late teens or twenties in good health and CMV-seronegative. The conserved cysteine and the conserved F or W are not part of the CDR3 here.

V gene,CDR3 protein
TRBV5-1,ASSLIAEAHEQY
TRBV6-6,ASSWGQSSYEQY
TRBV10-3,AISESSTEAF
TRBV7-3,ASSSPRPLASPFNNEQF
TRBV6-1,ASSAGTAQY
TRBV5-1,ASSFRQGRSTGELF
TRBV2,ASIYQTTIGGEQF
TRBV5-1,ASRMGLETGYGYT
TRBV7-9,ASSRGNQPQH
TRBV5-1,ASSLGQGASPLH
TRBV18,ASSPPGLADSNEQF
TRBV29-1,SVEDQEGTEAF
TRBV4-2,ASSQDLTGGYNEQF
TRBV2,ASILVQGGDEQF
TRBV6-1,ASPDKGQPQH
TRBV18,ASSHGQGERDQPQH
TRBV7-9,ASSLGGDNQPQH
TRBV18,ASSPPAPSSGANVLT
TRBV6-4,ASSTPGLADPYNEQF
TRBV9,ASSVVDRPTGAF
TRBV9,ASRGTGHKDLNYGYT
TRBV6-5,ASRGQNNSPLH
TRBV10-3,AISESDRASADTQY
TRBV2,ASTPRTGGYEQY
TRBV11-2,ASSPSDSYGYT
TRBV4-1,ASSQEKGGNSNQPQH
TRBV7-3,ASSLISSGGSSETQY
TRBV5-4,ASSTGGFENTIY
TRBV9,ASSVSGTGELF
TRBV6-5,ASSYSYSGNYGYT
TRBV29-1,SVGGSLNTEAF
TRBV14,ASSQERQGIGNEQF
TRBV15,ATSRDRSYEQY
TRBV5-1,ASNLGGAGAEQY
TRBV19,ASRTVDRAYEQY
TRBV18,ASSPGTGRRNTEAF